This T cell receptor (beta chain) comes out of a study of human T cells and chemical hapten exposure (dated by TCRdb to 2020 to 2023). Some background on the complete study: For sensitization, 2% DPC in acetone was applied to a roughly 2 cm by roughly 2 cm area of upper inner arm skin. The study tracked peripheral blood TCR repertoire changes in vivo during primary and secondary sensitization to the hapten diphenylcyclopropenone (DPC) in alopecia patients. For TCR sequencing, blood came from 25 to 30 alopecia patients at anywhere from one to four time points (pre-sensitization, 2, 6 and 24 weeks). Weekly therapeutic DPC doses were additionally applied to the scalp of patients throughout the approximately 25-week study period. Blood was sampled from patients pre-sensitization (week 0) and at 2, 6 and about 24 weeks after DPC sensitization. The patient cohort, mostly female, included alopecia areata with under or over 50% scalp involvement, alopecia totalis and alopecia universalis. The libraries were sequenced as a pool, and the TCR yield per sample differed mostly because of small variations in library volumes within the pool. Patch tests used Finn chambers with 0.01% DPC on the upper back, scored after 6 days by International Contact Dermatitis Research Group standards.

The germline ends are 11 bases apart after V is trimmed by 6 bases and J by 2 bases. CDR1 and CDR2 are drawn from the germline V gene: MNHEY, SVGAGI. The CDR3 covers 13 residues, taking in both the cysteine and the phenylalanine. CDR3 DNA only is kept here, 39 bases in frame from base 1. The time point label on this specimen signifies: pre-sensitization, week 0. This sample's treatment or condition label indicates: therapeutic diphenylcyclopropenone sensitization with weekly scalp DPC. At every patch-test visit, the blood draw took place before the patch test was put on. Eligible patients were aged 18 to 70, diagnosed with alopecia, deemed suitable for DPC therapy, and excluded if pregnant. Total RNA was isolated from unfractionated whole blood collected in Tempus Blood RNA tubes. Results and caveats for the whole study, not just this receptor: After repeated subsampling, the strength of the expansion versus patch-test correlation and the threshold at which it became significant changed. Alopecia, a presumed autoimmune disease, was present in all patients, so the immune response of the patients might differ from that of healthy individuals. Patch test score was positively correlated with the number of PT1 expanded TCRs, with significance at thresholds 8, 16 and 32 but not at 4. DPC sensitization did not change how many TCRs were above 1 in 1000 frequency, and no evidence was found of alterations in global repertoire structure. Compared with pre-sensitization or healthy control sets, expanded TCRs formed significantly more large CDR3 similarity clusters, which is consistent with antigen-driven responses.

Receptors were amplified or captured by RACE. TCRdb lists the instrument as NextSeq 500. During library preparation, unique molecular identifiers were attached to individual cDNA molecules so that TCRs could be counted quantitatively and reproducibly. From each blood RNA sample, both TCR alpha and TCR beta chains were sequenced. Turning to the authors' computational methods: A median of approximately 96,000 TCRs per sample was observed, with a range of about 20,000 to 750,000. The Decombinator software suite was used to annotate V, J and CDR3 in the TCR reads. To make PS versus PT1 abundance plots, every sample was subsampled to the same number of TCRs (28,000). TCRs were defined as expanded if absent before sensitization and observed at least eight times at the 2-week time point. The raw public data were reprocessed by TCRdb itself: fastp quality trimming at Q25, MiXCR clonotype calling, in-frame beta chains only. Each CDR3 protein gets just one entry, which takes the most common genes and DNA from the rows behind it. The V and J calls were determined by TCRdb, not by the authors. The table for this sample lists around 250,000 distinct CDR3 sequences; more than 6.5% of them were counted only once. Of the sample, about 2.5% falls within the top ten clones.

As regards this clonotype: The specificity of this receptor is unknown. No much larger clone exists at a distance of one base, and base qualities are not known.

This chain is built from TRBV6-5 and TRBJ2-7; the D call is possibly TRBD1 or TRBD2, each sharing 5 bases. The clonotype comes from a woman aged 40 to 49 with alopecia areata. Some clones in this sample may be carry-over from other donors' samples. The specimen was whole blood, collected in connection with sensitization to the hapten diphenylcyclopropenone (DPC). The sequenced DNA: TGTGCCAGCAGCCACATGGGGGCCTACGAGCAGTACTTC. Its product reads: CASSHMGAYEQYF.